This TCR beta chain was sequenced in a study of T-cell reconstitution after alpha-beta-depleted transplantation in children. Trimming cost V 2 bases and J 2 bases, with 9 bases left between them. The germline CDR1 and CDR2 sequences are MNHEY and SVGAGI. This CDR3 comprises 14 residues. The table lists this clonotype with a few counts. Preparation of the TCRbeta library was carried out with unique molecular identifiers. TCRdb re-called the PCR reads with MiXCR, one entry per CDR3 protein. The table has 210,000 or so distinct CDR3 sequences, under 9.5% seen once. V gene TRBV6-5 combines with J gene TRBJ1-2; perhaps TRBD1 as D (6 bases). The clonotype originates from a human donor who donated a stem cell graft to a child with acute lymphoblastic leukemia. The sample in question was PBMCs from the stem cell graft donor, obtained from the stem cell graft. CDR3 in amino acids: CASSYLGANYGYTF. The CDR3 DNA reads TGTGCCAGCAGTTACCTGGGGGCGAACTATGGCTACACCTTC.